These T cell receptor beta chains were read from a single sample in a study of patients and donors after allogeneic stem cell transplantation. TCRdb passed the RT-PCR reads through MiXCR, listing each CDR3 protein once. The data contain some 200,000 distinct CDR3 sequences, 41% of them singletons. The sequencing input was blood, either unsorted or a sorted T cell fraction (not recorded which). Receptors were obtained from a human donor who was either an allogeneic HSCT recipient or a stem cell or donor lymphocyte infusion donor (not recorded which). It is not recorded whose cells these are; they may come from a transplant donor. Each CDR3 is given without its conserved first and last residue.

>TRBV14|TRBJ1-2
ASSQTTVFYGYT
>TRBV6-6|TRBJ2-5
ASSYRILAASVFQETQY
>TRBV4-3|TRBJ2-7
AGSQGGGIPYEQY
>TRBV20-1|TRBJ2-7
SAREGAGRLYEQY
>TRBV6-2/TRBV6-3|TRBJ1-6
ASRIDGNNSPLH
>TRBV7-2|TRBJ2-2
ASSLQPNTGELF
>TRBV29-1|TRBJ1-1
SVEDQQANTEAF
>TRBV30|TRBJ1-5
AWTQGSYSNQPQH
>TRBV7-2|TRBJ1-5
ASSSQGASDQPQH
>TRBV5-1|TRBJ2-7
ASSPDIQGHEQY
>TRBV4-3|TRBJ1-4
ASSPRQKINEKLF
>TRBV4-2|TRBJ2-1
ASSRETSFDEQF
>TRBV4-3|TRBJ1-2
ASSQVGTDNYGYT
>TRBV5-6|TRBJ2-5
ASSSKGGRGGETQY
>TRBV15|TRBJ2-1
ATSRAQGGSYNEQF
>TRBV29-1|TRBJ1-1
SVDGFRIQENTEAF
>TRBV18|TRBJ2-7
ASSPTGPNEQY
>TRBV9|TRBJ1-2
ASSAAVSNYGYT
>TRBV12-3/TRBV12-4|TRBJ1-6
ASSLIFRPNSPLH
>TRBV7-2|TRBJ2-5
ASSLDGLAVWETQY
>TRBV18|TRBJ1-5
ASSRDRGENQPQH
>TRBV18|TRBJ1-2
ASSPPPGRGYGYT
>TRBV12-3/TRBV12-4|TRBJ2-1
ASRVMGGAYNEQF
>TRBV3-1|TRBJ1-5
ASSPGAANQPQH
>TRBV27|TRBJ2-7
ASSSISGLSYEQY
>TRBV12-3/TRBV12-4|TRBJ2-7
ASSLAVAYEQY
>TRBV24-1|TRBJ1-6
ATSGNCDRVWIAYNSPLH
>TRBV12-3/TRBV12-4|TRBJ1-2
ASRPGTEDSYT
>TRBV5-1|TRBJ2-3
ASSGSRATDTQY
>TRBV23-1|TRBJ2-5
ASHSGEGTETQY
>TRBV4-1|TRBJ2-1
ASSQVGNYNEQF
>TRBV5-1|TRBJ2-1
ASSSRLAGIYNEQF
>TRBV4-3|TRBJ1-5
ASSQDRAVQPQH
>TRBV29-1|TRBJ2-7
SAAFPSYEQY
>TRBV29-1|TRBJ2-7
SVDGDGHYEQY
>TRBV18|TRBJ1-2
ASSLQNRDRGGKNYGYT
>TRBV20-1|TRBJ2-4
SAADVNIQY
>TRBV11-2|TRBJ2-1
ASSYGLLRANEQF
>TRBV5-1|TRBJ2-6
ASSPRGAVSYSGANVLT
>TRBV6-5|TRBJ1-6
ASSYSRSPLH
>TRBV10-3|TRBJ2-1
AISGLAYYNEQF
>TRBV5-5|TRBJ1-1
ASSVTVMNTEAF
>TRBV7-2|TRBJ2-1
ASSLSWVGNEQF
>TRBV20-1|TRBJ2-4
SARLARGARDIQY
>TRBV5-1|TRBJ1-5
ASSLWVGGQPQH
>TRBV5-4|TRBJ2-1
ASSLGLAGGIDEQF
>TRBV20-1|TRBJ1-2
SHAGQGDYGYT
>TRBV28|TRBJ1-1
ASSLMKRMNTEAF
>TRBV12-3/TRBV12-4|TRBJ2-3
ASSLAVPSFTDTQY
>TRBV4-3|TRBJ2-2
ASSRPLGELF
>TRBV7-9|TRBJ2-3
ASSLIGLAGGGDTQY
>TRBV2|TRBJ2-7
ASNERAREQY